The T cell receptor (beta chain) described here comes from a study of CD8+ T cells in alopecia areata. Study-wide results and limits: Across lesional scalp, and particularly alopecia totalis/universalis, clonality surpassed that of normal scalp.

Obtained from alopecia areata patients were lesional scalp punch biopsies along with peripheral blood. RNA extraction was followed by reverse transcription into cDNA, which acted as the sequencing template. Using immunoSEQ multiplex PCR, the repertoire was profiled, and TCRdb retains in-frame clones only, with some absent. The data contain roughly 130,000 clones, around 50% of them seen just once; the ten biggest clones take up 3.5% to 5.5%. The germline gives CDR1 SGHRS, CDR2 YFSETQ. The CDR3 loop spans 12 amino acids. Trimming stripped 5 bases from V and 6 bases from J, with 11 bases between. On this clone itself: The antigen remains unidentified.

The chain uses TRBV5-1 and TRBJ1-2; maybe TRBD1 (5 bases). The clonotype originates from a human donor with alopecia areata. Sequenced material: CD4+ T cells sorted from blood, taken at week 0. In nucleotides, the CDR3 is TGCGCCAGCAGAAGGGGTAGCGATGGCTACACCTTC. The encoded protein is CASRRGSDGYTF.